The 12 T cell receptor beta chains in this list originate from one sample, sequenced in a study of cytomegalovirus exposure and HLA in healthy donors (dated by TCRdb to the late 2010s). The receptor library was made with the immunoSEQ multiplex PCR assay. The multiplex PCR relied on a mix of 60 forward primers for TCR Vbeta segments and 13 reverse primers for TCR Jbeta segments. In TCRdb, the immuneACCESS table is reduced to in-frame sequences with V and J assigned. These tables do not hold every clone; where another copy was compared, an unresolved V gene accounts for under half, and the others remain unexplained. For this sample the table gives some 120,000 clones, of which approximately 80% were detected only once. 2.5% of the sample goes to the ten largest clones. Sequencing input: PBMCs. Source of these receptors: a man aged 30 to 39 in good health and CMV-seronegative.

The chain couples TRBV19 to TRBJ2-5; TRBD1 is a possible D gene (6 bases). The V and J ends lost 7 bases and 2 bases respectively, with 17 bases between them. Germline V CDR1 and CDR2: LNHDA, SQIVND (reference sequence). The CDR3 length is 15 residues. As DNA, the CDR3 is TGTGCCAGTAAAGGAGGCAGGGGTAATCAAGAGACCCAGTACTTC. Translating it yields CASKGGRGNQETQYF.

The V and J genes are TRBV6-6 and TRBJ2-3; 9 bases fit TRBD2. Looked up from germline, CDR1 is MNHNY and CDR2 is SVGAGI (reference sequence). The V gene end was trimmed by 7 bases and the J gene end by 2 bases; junction bases not matched to a gene: 7. This CDR3 region has 15 residues. The CDR3 DNA reads TGTGCCAGCAATAGAGCGGGAGGTTTCACAGATACGCAGTATTTT. It yields the protein CASNRAGGFTDTQYF.

J is TRBJ2-7 and V is TRBV28; 8 bases map to TRBD2. The CDR3 is 17 amino acids. V lost 5 bases, J lost 1 base, and 13 bases stayed unmatched. Per the germline V gene, CDR1 is MDHEN and CDR2 is SYDVKM. CDR3 in amino acids: CASSTKLADVTSYEQYF. The DNA for the CDR3 is TGTGCCAGCAGTACAAAACTAGCGGACGTAACTTCCTACGAGCAGTACTTC.

V and J are TRBV10-3 and TRBJ1-1; tentative D call: TRBD1 (6 bases). This CDR3 is built from 16 residues. V lost 1 base and J 6 bases, leaving 18 bases between the germline ends. Germline CDR1 ENHRY, CDR2 SYGVKD. The CDR3 spells CAISEYIDRFVPEAFF. As DNA, the CDR3 is TGTGCCATCAGTGAGTATATAGACAGGTTCGTACCTGAAGCTTTCTTT.

This clone was recorded only once. The chain has TRBV7-9 and TRBJ1-1; a weak D match, TRBD1 (5 bases). Trimming shortened V by 3 bases and J by 8 bases, and 10 bases separated the two germline ends. Per germline, CDR1 SEHNR and CDR2 FQNEAQ (reference sequence). This CDR3 is 12 amino acids long. CDR3 nucleotides: TGTGCCAGCAGCTTTCAGGGCTCCGAAGCTTTCTTT. Protein: CASSFQGSEAFF.

The chain employs TRBV9 and TRBJ2-1; 7 bases agree with TRBD2. Looked up from germline, CDR1 is SGDLS and CDR2 is YYNGEE. This CDR3 has 13 amino acids. The junction had 2 bases not matched to a gene; V was cut back by 0 bases and J by 8 bases. CDR3 region: CASSVGLADEQFF. DNA of the CDR3: TGTGCCAGCAGCGTAGGGCTAGCGGATGAGCAGTTCTTC. Together with reference TRBV9 and TRBJ2-1, the CDR3 gives the full variable domain: DSGVTQTPKHLITATGQRVTLRCSPRSGDLSVYWYQQSLDQGLQFLIQYYNGEERAKGNILERFSAQQFPDLHSELNLSSLELGDSALYFCASSVGLADEQFFGPGTRLTVL.

The genes are TRBV18 and TRBJ1-5; D is uncertain. The CDR3 is 13 residues long. Trimming left V 3 bases short and J 7 bases short, with 10 bases between. In germline, CDR1 is KGHSH, CDR2 LQKENI. CDR3 coding DNA: TGTGCCAGCTCACCCCCCACGGGACAGCCCCAGCATTTT. Its translation is CASSPPTGQPQHF.

The chain recombines TRBV13 with TRBJ2-6; 13 bases line up with TRBD2. Germline CDR1 is PRHDT and CDR2 is FYEKMQ (reference sequence). With V trimmed by 3 bases and J by 3 bases, 8 bases remained unmatched. CDR3 length equals 19 residues. CDR3 DNA: TGTGCCAGCAGCTTTTCGACTAGCGGGAGGTGGGTTGGGGCCAACGTCCTGACTTTC. This translates into CASSFSTSGRWVGANVLTF.

The genes are TRBV7-8 and TRBJ2-7; the D gene is possibly TRBD2 (5 bases). In germline, CDR1 is SGHVS, CDR2 FQNEAQ. The CDR3 extends over 14 amino acids. Trimming cost V 3 bases and J 4 bases, with 13 bases left between them. CDR3 region: CASSFSTGIYEQYF. The CDR3 bases are TGTGCCAGCAGCTTTAGTACGGGGATTTACGAGCAGTACTTC.

The chain uses TRBV15 and TRBJ1-3; D possibly corresponds to TRBD1 (5 bases). CDR3 length: 13 amino acids. Germline CDR1 and CDR2: LNHNV and YYDKDF (reference sequence). With 2 bases removed from V and 10 bases from J, the gap between germline ends came to 12 bases. The CDR3 DNA is TGTGCCACCAGCAGACACACGACAGAGACCATATATTTT. Its protein is CATSRHTTETIYF.

The chain joins TRBV6-5 to TRBJ1-5; 8 bases agree with TRBD1. There are 13 residues in the CDR3. In germline, CDR1 is MNHEY, CDR2 SVGAGI. V lost 4 bases and J lost 9; bases outside the gene matches: 5. This CDR3 reads CASSSRTGWPQHF. As DNA, the CDR3 is TGTGCCAGCAGTTCTAGGACAGGGTGGCCCCAGCATTTT.

Comment on this clone: Sequence at one end of the junction differs from germline and may be a read error. Additional DNA sequences in this sample encode the identical CDR3. The V and J genes are TRBV29-1 and TRBJ2-7; 8 bases match TRBD1. There are 12 residues in the CDR3. From germline, CDR1 is SQVTM and CDR2 ANQGSEA. In DNA form, the CDR3 reads TGCAGCGTGGAAGGACAGGGCTACGAGCAGTACTTC. Translation: CSVEGQGYEQYF.